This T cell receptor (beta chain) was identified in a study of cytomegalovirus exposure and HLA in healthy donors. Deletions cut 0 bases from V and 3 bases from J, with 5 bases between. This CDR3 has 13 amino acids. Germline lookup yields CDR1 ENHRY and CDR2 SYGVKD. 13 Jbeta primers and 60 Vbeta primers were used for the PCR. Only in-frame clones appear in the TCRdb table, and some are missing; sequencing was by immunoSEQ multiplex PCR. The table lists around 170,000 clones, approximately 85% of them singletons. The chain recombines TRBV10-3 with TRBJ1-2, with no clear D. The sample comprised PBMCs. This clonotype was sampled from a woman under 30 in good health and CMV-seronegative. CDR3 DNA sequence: TGTGCCATCAGTGAGTCGAGAGACTATGGCTACACCTTC. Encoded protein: CAISESRDYGYTF.